The clone carrying this T cell receptor beta chain was seen just once. Its antigen is undetermined. The data stem from a study of OX40 agonist ivuxolimab in advanced cancers. The study, taken as a whole, reports: Averaging showed that CD8+ T cells had more expanded clones than CD4+ did.

Sequenced by immunoSEQ multiplex PCR; TCRdb stores in-frame clones only, minus some. The data contain about 84,000 clones, over 80% of them singletons. Sampling of blood occurred at baseline, cycle 4 day 1, and cycle 7 day 1. Germline CDR1 LNHDA, CDR2 SQIVND (reference sequence). The CDR3 has 16 residues. V lost 6 bases to trimming and J lost 2 bases, with 20 bases between them. Sequencing used CD4+ or CD8+ T cells sorted from blood, obtained in a trial of the OX40 agonist ivuxolimab. The clonotype originates from an adult with an advanced solid tumor such as melanoma, head and neck, liver or kidney cancer. J is TRBJ2-7 and V is TRBV19; D may be TRBD1 or TRBD2 (5 bases each). The CDR3 region has the DNA TGTGCCAGTAGCCTCGCGTCCGGGACGCCAGCCTACGAGCAGTACTTC. Its protein product is CASSLASGTPAYEQYF. The full variable domain, its missing parts supplied by reference TRBV19 and TRBJ2-7, is DGGITQSPKYLFRKEGQNVTLSCEQNLNHDAMYWYRQDPGQGLRLIYYSQIVNDFQKGDIAEGYSVSREKKESFPLTVTSAQKNPTAFYLCASSLASGTPAYEQYFGPGTRLTVT.